This T cell receptor (beta chain) was observed in a study of cytomegalovirus exposure and HLA in healthy donors. This clone has more than one count but fewer than ten. Its antigen is as yet unknown. Germline V CDR1 and CDR2: LGHNA, YSLEER. There are 18 residues in the CDR3. V shed 1 base and J shed 3 bases, with 19 bases lying between them. In the PCR, 60 Vbeta and 13 Jbeta primers were used. The method was immunoSEQ multiplex PCR; TCRdb's version includes in-frame clones alone and lacks a portion of them. The repertoire holds about 64,000 clones, with 60% to 80% as singletons. Whole-study findings and limits: A later analysis linked a missense variant in DCLRE1C to the trimming of TCR beta V and J genes. The dataset shows that most TCR sequences were rare, while some public TCRs occurred in many donors. Data from an earlier analysis indicated that most TCR beta V segments were productive either about 90% or about 30% of the time. Sequence variants that were highly shared formed a cluster that was likely a sequencing artifact.

The chain couples TRBV4-3 to TRBJ2-1; tentatively, D is TRBD1 (6 bases). Material for sequencing was PBMCs. The receptor was isolated from a male donor in good health and CMV-seropositive. The CDR3 is CASSQAGRVGALYNEQFF. The CDR3 coding sequence is TGCGCCAGCAGCCAAGCAGGGCGCGTGGGGGCCCTCTACAATGAGCAGTTCTTC.